Shown below are 25 T cell receptor beta chains from a single sample sequenced in a study of shared clonotypes between healthy human individuals. Sequenced by immunoSEQ multiplex PCR; TCRdb stores in-frame clones only, minus some. The repertoire holds around 690,000 clones, around 91% seen once, with 30% to 40% in the top ten. Sample: memory CD8+ T cells from PBMCs. Noted subset: CD45RO+ cells pooled with CCR7-negative TemRA cells. The receptors derive from a man between 18 and 29 years old in good health. Some clones in this sample may be carry-over from other donors' samples.

V gene TRBV4-1 combines with J gene TRBJ2-1; the D call may be TRBD1 or TRBD2 (5 bases each). V was cut by 3 bases and J by 4 bases, with 19 bases left in between. This CDR3 has 17 amino acids. Germline V CDR1 and CDR2: MGHRA, YSYEKL. The CDR3 region has the DNA TGCGCCAGCAGCCATGCAACCCGAGGGGCTGTTTACAATGAGCAGTTCTTC. As protein: CASSHATRGAVYNEQFF.

This clone was counted once. The chain combines TRBV5-5 with TRBJ2-3; D unclear. Germline CDR1 and CDR2: SGHKS and YYEKEE (reference sequence). The CDR3 has 14 amino acids. V lost 2 bases and J 3 bases, leaving 10 bases between the germline ends. The CDR3 region is CASSFHRPTDTQYF. The CDR3 DNA sequence: TGTGCCAGCAGCTTTCATCGCCCAACAGATACGCAGTATTTT.

The rearrangement uses TRBV19 and TRBJ2-7, with D perhaps matching TRBD2 (5 bases). Between the trimmed V and J ends, which lost 6 bases and 0 bases, there was a span of 9 bases. The CDR3 sequence is 13 residues long. CDR1 is LNHDA and CDR2 is SQIVND in the germline V gene (reference sequence). The CDR3 sequence: CASRQGSSYEQYF. The CDR3 DNA reads TGTGCCAGTAGACAAGGGAGCTCCTACGAGCAGTACTTC.

CDR3: CASRDTGWAKNIQYF. As DNA, the CDR3 is TGTGCCAGCAGGGACACAGGGTGGGCCAAAAACATTCAGTACTTC. V is TRBV6-5 and J is TRBJ2-4; weak D call: TRBD1 (6 bases). This CDR3 is 15 amino acids long. The germline V gene encodes CDR1 MNHEY and CDR2 SVGAGI. Trimming removed 6 bases at V and 1 base at J, with 13 bases between.

The V and J genes are TRBV11-3 and TRBJ2-1; either TRBD1 or TRBD2 may fit D (5 bases each). Trimming took 2 bases from V and 4 from J, leaving 9 bases between them. Looked up from germline, CDR1 is SGHNT and CDR2 is YENEEA. This CDR3 region has 14 residues. The CDR3 reads CASSLRDGYNEQFF. CDR3 nucleotides: TGTGCCAGCAGCTTAAGGGACGGATACAATGAGCAGTTCTTC.

The chain joins TRBV27 to TRBJ2-7; D is uncertain. This CDR3 has 14 amino acids. The germline gives CDR1 MNHEY, CDR2 SMNVEV (reference sequence). Trimming took off 4 bases at V and 0 bases at J, with 10 bases between the two ends. CDR3 nucleotides: TGTGCCAGCAGTTCTGACCAAATCTCCTACGAGCAGTACTTC. Translated, it gives CASSSDQISYEQYF.

The genes are TRBV9 and TRBJ2-6; 7 bases line up with TRBD1. Germline V gene data show CDR1 as SGDLS and CDR2 as YYNGEE. Trimming took 0 bases from V and 2 from J; bases not matched to a gene: 14. There are 20 residues in the CDR3. As DNA, the CDR3 is TGTGCCAGCAGCGTAGATGGGTTTGGTAGGGGGCAACCTGGGGCCAACGTCCTGACTTTC. Its protein product is CASSVDGFGRGQPGANVLTF.

This clone showed up many times. This rearrangement joins TRBV7-8 to TRBJ2-3, with TRBD2 matching 7 bases. The CDR3 runs to 16 residues. Trimming cost V 2 bases and J 4 bases; bases outside gene matches: 9. Germline assignment: CDR1 SGHVS and CDR2 FQNEAQ. Here the CDR3 reads CASSLFGGAGADTQYF. The CDR3 bases are TGTGCCAGCAGCTTATTCGGCGGGGCGGGAGCAGATACGCAGTATTTT.

The chain recombines TRBV28 with TRBJ2-1; 9 nucleotides agree with TRBD1. This CDR3 contains 14 residues. After removal of 2 bases from V and 6 bases from J, the junction contained 2 bases not matched to a gene. CDR1 and CDR2 (germline): MDHEN, SYDVKM. CDR3 region: CASSLRQGVNEQFF. CDR3 coding DNA: TGTGCCAGCAGTTTAAGACAGGGGGTCAATGAGCAGTTCTTC. Drawing the rest from reference TRBV28 and TRBJ2-1, the complete variable domain is DVKVTQSSRYLVKRTGEKVFLECVQDMDHENMFWYRQDPGLGLRLIYFSYDVKMKEKGDIPEGYSVSREKKERFSLILESASTNQTSMYLCASSLRQGVNEQFFGPGTRLTVL.

The gene calls are TRBV19 and TRBJ2-7; no clear D. CDR3 size: 14 residues. The germline V and J ends were trimmed by 4 bases and 4 bases, with 14 bases remaining between them. Germline loops: CDR1 LNHDA, CDR2 SQIVND (reference sequence). The CDR3 region is CASSSLQQEYEQYF. The CDR3 coding sequence is TGTGCCAGTAGTAGTCTACAGCAGGAGTACGAGCAGTACTTC.

V gene TRBV19 combines with J gene TRBJ2-2, with TRBD2 as a possible D gene (6 bases). The germline gives CDR1 LNHDA, CDR2 SQIVND (reference sequence). V lost 3 bases, J lost 0 bases, and 8 bases lay in between. There are 15 residues in the CDR3. CDR3 in DNA: TGTGCCAGTAGTATTGGCGGGGCGAACACCGGGGAGCTGTTTTTT. Protein sequence: CASSIGGANTGELFF.

The chain couples TRBV7-2 to TRBJ1-2, with D unclear. The CDR3 totals 14 residues. The germline V gene has CDR1 SGHTA and CDR2 FQGNSA. V lost 5 bases and J 5 bases, leaving 15 bases between the germline ends. The CDR3 here is CASSPRNWRYGYTF. DNA of the CDR3: TGTGCCAGCAGCCCCAGAAATTGGCGGTATGGCTACACCTTC.

The V gene is TRBV9, the J gene TRBJ2-1; 8 bases line up with TRBD2. Germline assignment: CDR1 SGDLS and CDR2 YYNGEE. The J segment lost 1 base and the V segment lost 4 bases, leaving 4 bases of the junction unmatched. This CDR3 has 15 amino acids. As DNA, the CDR3 is TGTGCCAGCAGCTCTACGGGGGGGTCCTACAATGAGCAGTTCTTC. Its translation is CASSSTGGSYNEQFF.

The chain recombines TRBV2 with TRBJ2-7; 11 bases fit TRBD2. The CDR3 contains 15 residues. Germline loops: CDR1 SNHLY, CDR2 FYNNEI. V lost 1 base and J lost 4; bases outside the gene matches: 3. The CDR3 DNA follows: TGTGCCAGCAGTGAAGGACTAGCGGGAAGTTACGAGCAGTACTTC. Protein sequence: CASSEGLAGSYEQYF.

The chain carries TRBV7-2 and TRBJ2-1, with 10 nucleotides matching TRBD2. V lost 5 bases and J lost 10; bases outside the gene matches: 17. The CDR3 contains 17 residues. The V gene's germline CDR1 is SGHTA and CDR2 FQGNSA. The CDR3 sequence is CASSPGFLAGVASEQFF. As DNA, the CDR3 is TGTGCCAGCAGCCCAGGGTTTCTAGCGGGAGTTGCGTCGGAGCAGTTCTTC.

The rearrangement joins TRBV6-5 to TRBJ2-7; D ambiguous. The CDR3 is made up of 11 amino acids. Germline V gene sequence: CDR1 MNHEY, CDR2 SVGAGI. V was shortened by 1 base and J by 7 bases, with 5 bases between the two germline ends. The CDR3 loop reads CASSYLAEQYF. CDR3 DNA: TGTGCCAGCAGTTACTTGGCAGAGCAGTACTTC.

The chain employs TRBV6-5 and TRBJ2-5; D is perhaps TRBD1 or TRBD2 (5 bases each). CDR1 is MNHEY and CDR2 is SVGAGI in the germline V gene. Between the trimmed V and J ends, which lost 5 bases and 5 bases, there was a span of 18 bases. The CDR3 is 15 residues long. CDR3 in DNA: TGTGCCAGCAGTACCTCGGGGCAACTTGGGGAGACCCAGTACTTC. It specifies CASSTSGQLGETQYF.

The chain links TRBV2 to TRBJ2-7, with D unclear. The CDR3 runs 10 residues. Trimming left V 8 bases short and J 6 bases short, with 8 bases between. Germline assignment: CDR1 SNHLY and CDR2 FYNNEI. The CDR3 loop is CASAETEQYF. CDR3 bases: TGTGCCAGCGCTGAGACCGAGCAGTACTTC.

This chain joins TRBV28 and TRBJ2-1; D remains ambiguous. V was trimmed by 1 base and J by 6 bases, leaving 10 bases between them. This CDR3 has 14 amino acids. Germline values: CDR1 MDHEN, CDR2 SYDVKM. The CDR3 DNA sequence: TGTGCCAGCAGTTTATACACCCAAGTCAATGAGCAGTTCTTC. Amino acid sequence: CASSLYTQVNEQFF.

The CDR3 DNA reads TGTGCCAGCAGTCCGGGGGGAGAAGAGACCCAGTACTTC. Translated: CASSPGGEETQYF. The chain recombines TRBV5-4 with TRBJ2-5; 7 bases are a match to TRBD2. The CDR3 totals 13 residues. V shed 5 bases, J shed 3 bases, and the junction held 4 bases outside the gene matches. The germline V gene encodes CDR1 SGHNT and CDR2 YYREEE (reference sequence).

V usage is TRBV5-6 and J usage is TRBJ2-3, with a tentative D call TRBD1 (6 bases). V was trimmed by 1 base and J by 3 bases, leaving 12 bases between them. CDR1 SGHDT and CDR2 YYEEEE come from the germline V gene. CDR3 length: 15 residues. The CDR3 region is CASSLPQGGTDTQYF. As DNA, the CDR3 is TGTGCCAGCAGCTTGCCACAGGGTGGAACAGATACGCAGTATTTT.

The CDR3, as DNA: TGCGCCAGCAGGAAGACCCAGTACTTC. Protein: CASRKTQYF. The rearrangement joins TRBV10-1 to TRBJ2-5, with D hard to call. This CDR3 spans 9 amino acids. With 6 bases removed from V and 6 bases from J, the gap between germline ends came to 2 bases. CDR1 is WNHNN and CDR2 is SYGVQD in the germline V gene (reference sequence).

The CDR3 protein is CASSDSTGGTDTQYF. The CDR3 coding sequence is TGCGCCAGCAGTGATTCGACTGGCGGCACAGATACGCAGTATTTT. V and J are TRBV10-1 and TRBJ2-3; D gene unclear. Trimming stripped 3 bases from V and 1 base from J, with 11 bases between. This CDR3 comprises 15 residues. CDR1 and CDR2 (germline): WNHNN, SYGVQD (reference sequence).

The V gene is TRBV27, the J gene TRBJ2-7; a weak D match, TRBD2 (5 bases). The CDR3 runs 13 residues. Deletions cut 6 bases from V and 2 bases from J, with 11 bases between. Germline V gives CDR1 MNHEY, CDR2 SMNVEV (reference sequence). CDR3 coding DNA: TGTGCCAGCAGACACGATAGCGCCTACGAGCAGTACTTC. Its translation is CASRHDSAYEQYF.

This clone was seen just once. The genes are TRBV7-2 and TRBJ2-7; 7 nucleotides agree with TRBD1. The V segment lost 1 base and the J segment 3 bases; nucleotides outside the gene matches: 9. Germline V gene sequence: CDR1 SGHTA, CDR2 FQGNSA. The CDR3 sequence is 16 residues long. This chain's CDR3 is CASSLVFVRGIYEQYF. The CDR3 DNA reads TGTGCCAGCAGCTTAGTCTTCGTCAGGGGGATCTACGAGCAGTACTTC.